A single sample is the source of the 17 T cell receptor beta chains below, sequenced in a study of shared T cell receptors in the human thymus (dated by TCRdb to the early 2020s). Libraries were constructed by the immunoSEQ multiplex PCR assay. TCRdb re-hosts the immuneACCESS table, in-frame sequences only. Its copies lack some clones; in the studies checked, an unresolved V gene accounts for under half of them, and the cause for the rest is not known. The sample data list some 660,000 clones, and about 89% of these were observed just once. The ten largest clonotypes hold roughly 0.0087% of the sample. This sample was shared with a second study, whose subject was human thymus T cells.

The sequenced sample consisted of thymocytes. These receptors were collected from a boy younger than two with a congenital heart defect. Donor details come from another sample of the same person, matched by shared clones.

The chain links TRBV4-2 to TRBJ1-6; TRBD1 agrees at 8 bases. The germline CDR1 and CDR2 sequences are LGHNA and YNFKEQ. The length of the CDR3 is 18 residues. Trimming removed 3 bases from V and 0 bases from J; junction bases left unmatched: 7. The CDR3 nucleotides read TGTGCCAGCAGCCAGCCGGGACAGGCAAGCTCCTATAATTCACCCCTCCACTTT. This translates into CASSQPGQASSYNSPLHF.

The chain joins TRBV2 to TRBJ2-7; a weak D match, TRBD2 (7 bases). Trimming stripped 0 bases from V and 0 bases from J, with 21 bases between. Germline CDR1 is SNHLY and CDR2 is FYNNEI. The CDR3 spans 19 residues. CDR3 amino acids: CASSEAWVGGGHLSYEQYF. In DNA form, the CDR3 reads TGTGCCAGCAGTGAAGCGTGGGTGGGGGGGGGCCACCTCTCCTACGAGCAGTACTTC. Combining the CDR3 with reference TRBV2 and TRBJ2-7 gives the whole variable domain EPEVTQTPSHQVTQMGQEVILRCVPISNHLYFYWYRQILGQKVEFLVSFYNNEISEKSEIFDDQFSVERPDGSNFTLKIRSTKLEDSAMYFCASSEAWVGGGHLSYEQYFGPGTRLTVT.

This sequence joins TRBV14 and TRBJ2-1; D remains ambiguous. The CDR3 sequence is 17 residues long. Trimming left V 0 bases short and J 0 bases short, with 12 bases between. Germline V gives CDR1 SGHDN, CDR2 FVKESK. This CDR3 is CASSQDPGYSSYNEQFF. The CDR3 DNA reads TGTGCCAGCAGCCAAGATCCTGGCTACAGCTCCTACAATGAGCAGTTCTTC. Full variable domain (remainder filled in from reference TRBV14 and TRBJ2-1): EAGVTQFPSHSVIEKGQTVTLRCDPISGHDNLYWYRRVMGKEIKFLLHFVKESKQDESGMPNNRFLAERTGGTYSTLKVQPAELEDSGVYFCASSQDPGYSSYNEQFFGPGTRLTVL.

CDR3 bases: TGTGCCAGCATCGACAGGGGCCTCAACACTGAAGCTTTCTTT. Its protein product is CASIDRGLNTEAFF. This chain joins TRBV28 and TRBJ1-1; 8 positions agree with TRBD1. CDR3 size: 14 residues. Germline CDR1 reads MDHEN; CDR2 reads SYDVKM. V dropped 7 bases and J dropped 2; count of bases not matched to a gene: 6.

Here the CDR3 reads CASSLVSTGLVETQYF. The CDR3 nucleotides read TGTGCCAGCAGCTTAGTGTCGACAGGTTTAGTGGAGACCCAGTACTTC. The chain has TRBV7-6 and TRBJ2-5, with D possibly matching TRBD1 (6 bases). Germline values: CDR1 SGHVS, CDR2 FNYEAQ. There are 16 residues in the CDR3. Trimming took off 1 base at V and 5 bases at J, with 17 bases between the two ends.

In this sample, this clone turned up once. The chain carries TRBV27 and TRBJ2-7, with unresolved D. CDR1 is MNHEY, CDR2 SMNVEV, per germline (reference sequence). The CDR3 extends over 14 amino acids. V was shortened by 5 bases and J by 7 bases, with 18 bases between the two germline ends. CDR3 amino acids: CASSPTSSPSEQYF. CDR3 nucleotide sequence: TGTGCCAGCAGTCCTACTTCCTCTCCTAGTGAGCAGTACTTC.

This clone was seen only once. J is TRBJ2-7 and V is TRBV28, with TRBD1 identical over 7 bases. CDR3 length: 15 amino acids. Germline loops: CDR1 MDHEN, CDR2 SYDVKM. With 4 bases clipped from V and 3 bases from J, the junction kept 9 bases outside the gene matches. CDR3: CASSSPGGQVYEQYF. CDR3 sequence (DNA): TGTGCCAGCAGTTCCCCCGGCGGACAGGTCTACGAGCAGTACTTC.

CDR3 residues: CASSHVDSEMSGELFF. The CDR3 nucleotides are TGCGCCAGCAGCCATGTCGACTCGGAGATGTCCGGGGAGCTGTTTTTT. This chain links TRBV4-3 with TRBJ2-2; D is uncertain. Germline values: CDR1 LGHNA, CDR2 YSLEER. V lost 3 bases and J 6 bases, leaving 17 bases between the germline ends. The CDR3 has 16 residues.

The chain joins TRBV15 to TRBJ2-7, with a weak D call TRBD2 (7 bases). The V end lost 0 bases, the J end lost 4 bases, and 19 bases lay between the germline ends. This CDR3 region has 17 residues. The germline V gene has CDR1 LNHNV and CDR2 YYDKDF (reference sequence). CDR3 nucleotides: TGTGCCACCAGCAGAGATCAAGGGGGGGAGGGTACGTACGAGCAGTACTTC. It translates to CATSRDQGGEGTYEQYF.

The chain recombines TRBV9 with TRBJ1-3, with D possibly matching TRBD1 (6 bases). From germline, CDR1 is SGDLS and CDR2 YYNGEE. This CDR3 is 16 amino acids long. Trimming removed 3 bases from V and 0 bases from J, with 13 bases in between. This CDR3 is CASSGGQPHSGNTIYF. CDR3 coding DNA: TGTGCCAGCAGCGGGGGACAACCTCACTCTGGAAACACCATATATTTT.

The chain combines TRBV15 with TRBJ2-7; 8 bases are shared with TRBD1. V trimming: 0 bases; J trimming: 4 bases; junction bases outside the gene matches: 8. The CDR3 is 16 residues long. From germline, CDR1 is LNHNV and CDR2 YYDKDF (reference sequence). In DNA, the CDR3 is TGTGCCACCAGCAGAGAGGGCAGGGGGCAAGGATACGAGCAGTACTTC. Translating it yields CATSREGRGQGYEQYF. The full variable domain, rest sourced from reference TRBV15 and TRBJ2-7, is DAMVIQNPRYQVTQFGKPVTLSCSQTLNHNVMYWYQQKSSQAPKLLFHYYDKDFNNEADTPDNFQSRRPNTSFCFLDIRSPGLGDTAMYLCATSREGRGQGYEQYFGPGTRLTVT.

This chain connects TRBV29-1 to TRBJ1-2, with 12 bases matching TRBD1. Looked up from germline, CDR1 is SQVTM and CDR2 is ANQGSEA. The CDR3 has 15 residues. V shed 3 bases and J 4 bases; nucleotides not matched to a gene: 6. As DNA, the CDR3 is TGCAGCGTTGATGGGACAGGGGGCTTAGGCTATGGCTACACCTTC. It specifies CSVDGTGGLGYGYTF.

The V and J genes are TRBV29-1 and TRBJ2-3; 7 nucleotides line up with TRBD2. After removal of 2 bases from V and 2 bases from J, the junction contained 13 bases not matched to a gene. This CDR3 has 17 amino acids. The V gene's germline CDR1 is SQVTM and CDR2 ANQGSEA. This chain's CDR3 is CSVERRASGYLTDTQYF. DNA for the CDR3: TGCAGCGTTGAACGTAGGGCTAGCGGTTACCTCACAGATACGCAGTATTTT.

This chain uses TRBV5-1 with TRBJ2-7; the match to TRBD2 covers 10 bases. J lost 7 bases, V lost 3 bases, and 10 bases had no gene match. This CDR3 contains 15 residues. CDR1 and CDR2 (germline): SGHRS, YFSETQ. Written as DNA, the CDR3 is TGCGCCAGCAGCTCGGCTAGCGGGAGTTCGGAAGAGCAGTACTTC. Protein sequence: CASSSASGSSEEQYF.

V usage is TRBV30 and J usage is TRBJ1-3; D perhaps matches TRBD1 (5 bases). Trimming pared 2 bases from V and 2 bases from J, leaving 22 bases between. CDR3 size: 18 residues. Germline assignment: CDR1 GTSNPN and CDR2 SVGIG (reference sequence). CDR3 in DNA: TGTGCCTGGAGTCCTCTCCCCTCGACAGAAGATACTGGAAACACCATATATTTT. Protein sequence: CAWSPLPSTEDTGNTIYF.

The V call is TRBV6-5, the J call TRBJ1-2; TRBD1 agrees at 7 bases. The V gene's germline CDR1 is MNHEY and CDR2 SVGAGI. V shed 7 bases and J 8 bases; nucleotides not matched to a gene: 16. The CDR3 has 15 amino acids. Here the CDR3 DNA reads TGTGCCAGCAAGGTTAACAGGGGCTCTTTAGTCGGCTACACCTTC. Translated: CASKVNRGSLVGYTF.

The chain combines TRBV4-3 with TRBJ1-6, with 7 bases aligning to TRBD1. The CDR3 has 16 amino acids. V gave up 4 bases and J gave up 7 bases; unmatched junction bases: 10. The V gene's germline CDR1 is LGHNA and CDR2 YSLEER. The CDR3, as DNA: TGCGCCAGCAGCCGCAGCCTGGGACAGCCAAATTCACCCCTCCACTTT. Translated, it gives CASSRSLGQPNSPLHF.